These 8 T cell receptor beta chains share one sample of origin, sequenced in a study of T cells in localized non-small cell lung cancer. The protocol was immunoSEQ multiplex PCR, while the TCRdb copy is restricted to in-frame clones and leaves out a portion. Here the sample spans about 28,000 clones, around 91% being singletons. The input for sequencing was peripheral blood, taken before any cancer treatment. The source of these receptors is a woman aged 35 to 70 with stage I lung adenocarcinoma.

The gene calls are TRBV28 and TRBJ1-1; possibly TRBD1 for D (5 bases). The CDR3 length is 12 residues. V gave up 7 bases and J gave up 3 bases, with 9 bases separating them. Germline CDR1 reads MDHEN; CDR2 reads SYDVKM. The CDR3 region is CASMGGYTEAFF. The CDR3 bases are TGTGCCAGCATGGGGGGTTACACTGAAGCTTTCTTT.

This chain links TRBV19 with TRBJ2-2; D is possibly TRBD1 or TRBD2 (7 bases each). The V end lost 9 bases, the J end lost 0 bases, and 14 bases lay between the germline ends. This CDR3 spans 15 amino acids. Germline CDR1 is LNHDA and CDR2 is SQIVND (reference sequence). The CDR3 spells CASQGGPSNTGELFF. The CDR3 DNA is TGTGCCAGCCAGGGGGGGCCTTCGAACACCGGGGAGCTGTTTTTT. Drawing the rest from reference TRBV19 and TRBJ2-2, the complete variable domain is DGGITQSPKYLFRKEGQNVTLSCEQNLNHDAMYWYRQDPGQGLRLIYYSQIVNDFQKGDIAEGYSVSREKKESFPLTVTSAQKNPTAFYLCASQGGPSNTGELFFGEGSRLTVL.

V is TRBV6-6 and J is TRBJ1-5; 7 bases map to TRBD1. Trimming took 6 bases from V and 1 from J; bases not matched to a gene: 6. This CDR3 comprises 15 residues. Germline CDR1 and CDR2: MNHNY and SVGAGI (reference sequence). As DNA, the CDR3 is TGTGCCAGCAGCCACAGGGGAGTCAGCAATCAGCCCCAGCATTTT. Protein sequence: CASSHRGVSNQPQHF.

This clone appeared once. The CDR3: CASSTGEPQHF. As DNA, the CDR3 is TGTGCCAGCAGTACCGGGGAGCCCCAGCATTTT. The chain employs TRBV6-1 and TRBJ1-5; D is ambiguous. CDR3 length equals 11 residues. V was shortened by 5 bases and J by 8 bases, with 7 bases between the two germline ends. Germline V gene data show CDR1 as MNHNS and CDR2 as SASEGT.

The rearrangement joins TRBV28 to TRBJ2-6; 10 bases fit TRBD1. This CDR3 region has 22 residues. V was clipped by 5 bases and J by 3 bases; unmatched bases: 22. Germline CDR1 reads MDHEN; CDR2 reads SYDVKM. The CDR3 here is CASSGDPGQGIKGDGGANVLTF. CDR3 DNA sequence: TGTGCCAGCAGTGGCGATCCGGGACAGGGGATCAAAGGGGACGGTGGGGCCAACGTCCTGACTTTC.

This clone was detected once. This chain joins TRBV30 and TRBJ2-2; a weak D match, TRBD1 (5 bases). Germline values: CDR1 GTSNPN, CDR2 SVGIG (reference sequence). The length of the CDR3 is 17 residues. The V end was cut by 0 bases, the J end by 6 bases, with 20 bases between. The DNA of the CDR3 is TGTGCCTGGAGTGTACCCCAGTGGGGCAACAACGCCGGGGAGCTGTTTTTT. This codes for CAWSVPQWGNNAGELFF.

The chain couples TRBV6-1 to TRBJ1-6; 8 bases line up with TRBD1. Germline assignment: CDR1 MNHNS and CDR2 SASEGT. This CDR3 has 14 residues. The V segment lost 6 bases and the J segment 7 bases; nucleotides outside the gene matches: 5. The CDR3 spells CASRPGQENSPLHF. CDR3 in DNA: TGTGCCAGCAGGCCGGGACAGGAAAATTCACCCCTCCACTTT.

The chain couples TRBV30 to TRBJ1-1, with TRBD1 matching 7 bases. V dropped 1 base and J dropped 1; count of bases not matched to a gene: 3. Per the germline V gene, CDR1 is GTSNPN and CDR2 is SVGIG (reference sequence). The CDR3 has 14 amino acids. In DNA, the CDR3 is TGTGCCTGGAGTGCCCGGACAGGGAACACTGAAGCTTTCTTT. Protein sequence: CAWSARTGNTEAFF.